This T cell receptor beta chain was sequenced in a study of shared clonotypes between healthy human individuals. Whole-study results and caveats: Richness estimates generally favored naive over memory subsets.

Within Nashville, Tennessee resided all donors, each a Caucasian adult. Comments on this clone: Its specificity is not known.

Replicate PCRs run on sorted subsets employed around 200 ng DNA, 25,000 to 35,000 T cell genomes. This table comes from immunoSEQ multiplex PCR, and its TCRdb copy is limited to in-frame clones, with some not included. The sample consists of 780,000 or so clones, approximately 77% of them appearing once. The sequenced sample consisted of memory CD4+ T cells sorted from blood. Subset indicated: CD45RA-negative fraction. The clonotype was recovered from a woman between 25 and 40 years old in good health.

In nucleotides, the CDR3 is TGTGCCAGCAGCCAGGATTATCTAGCGGGAAACACAGATACGCAGTATTTT. Translating it yields CASSQDYLAGNTDTQYF. The chain has TRBV4-2 and TRBJ2-3; 9 positions match TRBD2. There are 17 residues in the CDR3. J was trimmed by 2 bases and V by 3 bases; bases with no gene match: 9. The germline gives CDR1 LGHNA, CDR2 YNFKEQ.